Each of the 2 T cell receptor beta chains below was sequenced from the same sample in a study of identical twins. TCRdb independently ran MiXCR on the 5' RACE reads; one entry per CDR3 protein. The sample has hundreds of thousands of distinct CDR3 sequences, 5.5% to 7.5% seen once; the top ten hold around 2%. Sequencing input: naive T cells sorted from blood. The receptors derive from a young man in good health.

In its sample, this clonotype was seen a few times. The chain joins TRBV5-1 to TRBJ2-2, with 8 bases matching TRBD1. This CDR3 has 16 residues. In germline, CDR1 is SGHRS, CDR2 YFSETQ. V gave up 2 bases and J gave up 1 base; unmatched junction bases: 4. The CDR3 sequence: CASSFFGQGNTGELFF. CDR3 nucleotides: TGCGCCAGCAGCTTCTTTGGACAGGGGAACACCGGGGAGCTGTTTTTT. Combining the CDR3 with reference TRBV5-1 and TRBJ2-2 gives the whole variable domain KAGVTQTPRYLIKTRGQQVTLSCSPISGHRSVSWYQQTPGQGLQFLFEYFSETQRNKGNFPGRFSGRQFSNSRSEMNVSTLELGDSALYLCASSFFGQGNTGELFFGEGSRLTVL.

This clonotype came up a few times. The V and J genes are TRBV12-5 and TRBJ2-1, with D perhaps assigned TRBD1 or TRBD2 (5 bases each). CDR3 length equals 14 residues. Trimming shortened V by 1 base and J by 4 bases, and 8 bases separated the two germline ends. CDR1 LGHNT and CDR2 FRNRAP come from the germline V gene. CDR3 loop: CASGLGGPYNEQFF. The CDR3 region has the DNA TGTGCTAGTGGTTTGGGGGGACCTTACAATGAGCAGTTCTTC.